This paragraph reports one TCR beta chain. Its antigen remains unknown. Using immunoSEQ multiplex PCR, the repertoire was profiled, and TCRdb retains in-frame clones only, with some absent. The profile shows over 60,000 clones, roughly three quarters of them singletons. The CDR3 sequence is 12 residues long. The V gene lost 5 bases and the J gene lost 7 bases, with 11 bases spanning the gap. The germline gives CDR1 PRHDT, CDR2 FYEKMQ (reference sequence). These data are taken from a study of memory CD4+ T cells and cytomegalovirus serostatus. Study findings and constraints: CD4+ memory repertoires contained about 40% of the roughly 150 reported CMV TCRbeta sequences.

Single viable CD3+CD4+CD8-CD45RO+ cells were sorted as the memory CD4+ T cells. Positive selection with CD4 microbeads enriched total CD4+ T cells. V is TRBV13 and J is TRBJ2-5; D remains ambiguous. Sequencing used memory CD4+ T cells from blood. The receptor was derived from an adult in good health and CMV-seronegative. CDR3 nucleotides: TGTGCCAGCAGCGTAGAGTCGGGGACCCAGTACTTC. Encoded protein: CASSVESGTQYF.